The 28 T cell receptor beta chains below all came from one sample that was sequenced in a study of siplizumab effects on memory and regulatory T cells. The method was immunoSEQ multiplex PCR; TCRdb's version includes in-frame clones alone and lacks a portion of them. The top ten clones hold under 2% of a sample with some 120,000 clones, roughly 94% of them seen once. Material for sequencing was non-Treg CD4+ T cells sorted from blood. The receptors originated from a human donor in good health.

The chain combines TRBV4-1 with TRBJ2-1; 14 nucleotides match TRBD2. The CDR3 runs 17 residues. Losses at the gene ends were 0 bases for V and 7 bases for J; bases not matched to a gene: 5. In germline, CDR1 is MGHRA, CDR2 YSYEKL. The CDR3: CASSQDQRTSGRNEQFF. Written as DNA, the CDR3 is TGCGCCAGCAGCCAAGACCAACGGACTAGCGGGAGGAATGAGCAGTTCTTC.

The V call is TRBV10-1, the J call TRBJ2-1; D might be TRBD1 or TRBD2, each matching 5 bases. V shed 2 bases and J shed 6 bases, with 17 bases lying between them. Germline V gives CDR1 WNHNN, CDR2 SYGVQD (reference sequence). The CDR3 is 16 amino acids. The CDR3 sequence: CASSEKEFWGTNEQFF. DNA for the CDR3: TGCGCCAGCAGTGAGAAAGAGTTTTGGGGGACCAATGAGCAGTTCTTC.

The V call is TRBV6-5, the J call TRBJ2-7, with 8 bases lining up with TRBD1. Germline CDR1 is MNHEY and CDR2 is SVGAGI. CDR3 length: 13 amino acids. V shed 5 bases, J shed 5 bases, and the junction held 5 bases outside the gene matches. The CDR3 here is CASSRTGGNEQYF. CDR3 nucleotide sequence: TGTGCCAGCAGTCGTACAGGGGGGAACGAGCAGTACTTC.

This clone was picked up one time. This rearrangement joins TRBV7-9 to TRBJ2-7; D perhaps matches TRBD1 (9 bases). V was shortened by 5 bases and J by 6 bases, with 20 bases between the two germline ends. The CDR3 contains 15 residues. Germline V gene sequence: CDR1 SEHNR, CDR2 FQNEAQ (reference sequence). The chain's CDR3 is CASSRGGQGIGEQYF. The CDR3 nucleotides are TGTGCCAGCAGCCGGGGGGGACAGGGTATTGGCGAGCAGTACTTC.

In nucleotides, the CDR3 is TGTGCTAGTGGAAGGGACAGCTACGAGCAGTACTTC. It codes for CASGRDSYEQYF. V gene TRBV12-5 combines with J gene TRBJ2-7, with 7 bases that match TRBD1. This CDR3 spans 12 amino acids. The J segment lost 3 bases and the V segment lost 6 bases, leaving 2 bases of the junction unmatched. From germline, CDR1 is LGHNT and CDR2 FRNRAP.

The rearrangement links TRBV29-1 to TRBJ1-1, with D maybe TRBD1 (5 bases). Trimming stripped 3 bases from V and 0 bases from J, with 14 bases between. Germline V CDR1 and CDR2: SQVTM, ANQGSEA. CDR3 size: 15 residues. The DNA of the CDR3 is TGCAGCGTTGATGGGCAGGGAGGAGTGAACACTGAAGCTTTCTTT. Its translation is CSVDGQGGVNTEAFF.

The rearrangement links TRBV6-6 to TRBJ2-1, with 13 bases aligning to TRBD2. The germline V gene has CDR1 MNHNY and CDR2 SVGAGI (reference sequence). Trimming took 8 bases from V and 6 from J; bases not matched to a gene: 1. CDR3 size: 13 residues. The CDR3 coding sequence is TGTGCCAGCCGACTAGCGGGAGGCAATGAGCAGTTCTTC. Its protein product is CASRLAGGNEQFF.

The sample holds one count of this clone. V gene TRBV29-1 combines with J gene TRBJ1-1, with D unresolved. The length of the CDR3 is 12 residues. Per germline, CDR1 SQVTM and CDR2 ANQGSEA. V was shortened by 7 bases and J by 1 base, with 10 bases between the two germline ends. CDR3 sequence: CSADRQNTEAFF. In DNA form, the CDR3 reads TGCAGCGCGGACCGACAGAACACTGAAGCTTTCTTT.

The genes are TRBV4-1 and TRBJ1-2; D uncertain. The germline CDR1 and CDR2 sequences are MGHRA and YSYEKL. This CDR3 is 15 amino acids long. The V and J ends lost 3 bases and 3 bases respectively, with 14 bases between them. CDR3: CASSHPTTKDYGYTF. The CDR3 bases are TGCGCCAGCAGCCATCCAACTACCAAAGACTATGGCTACACCTTC.

The chain links TRBV10-2 to TRBJ2-1; TRBD2 might be the D (7 bases). V was cut by 7 bases and J by 9 bases, with 10 bases left in between. The CDR3 has 11 residues. Per the germline V gene, CDR1 is WSHSY and CDR2 is SAAADI. For the CDR3, the DNA is TGCGCCAGCATAAGGGGGGGTGAGCAGTTCTTC. Its protein is CASIRGGEQFF.

The chain combines TRBV30 with TRBJ2-1; D is uncertain. The germline gives CDR1 GTSNPN, CDR2 SVGIG (reference sequence). This CDR3 contains 13 residues. Trimming pared 0 bases from V and 9 bases from J, leaving 12 bases between. CDR3 nucleotides: TGTGCCTGGAGTGTTCAAGGGTACGGTGAGCAGTTCTTC. It translates to CAWSVQGYGEQFF.

This chain uses TRBV5-6 with TRBJ2-5; D remains ambiguous. This CDR3 is 13 amino acids long. The germline V gene has CDR1 SGHDT and CDR2 YYEEEE. V was shortened by 0 bases and J by 7 bases, with 10 bases between the two germline ends. The CDR3 is CASSLGQRVTQYF. In nucleotides, the CDR3 is TGTGCCAGCAGCTTGGGTCAAAGAGTGACCCAGTACTTC. The complete variable domain, with remaining parts taken from reference TRBV5-6 and TRBJ2-5, reads DAGVTQSPTHLIKTRGQQVTLRCSPKSGHDTVSWYQQALGQGPQFIFQYYEEEERQRGNFPDRFSGHQFPNYSSELNVNALLLGDSALYLCASSLGQRVTQYFGPGTRLLVL.

This chain links TRBV2 with TRBJ2-1, with D perhaps matching TRBD1 (6 bases). This CDR3 has 13 residues. CDR1 is SNHLY, CDR2 FYNNEI, per germline. V shed 10 bases and J shed 3 bases, with 13 bases lying between them. CDR3 sequence: CATRDNLYNEQFF. The CDR3 coding sequence is TGTGCCACCCGGGACAACCTCTACAATGAGCAGTTCTTC.

The chain combines TRBV18 with TRBJ1-1; D uncertain. The CDR3 extends over 14 amino acids. Germline CDR1 is KGHSH and CDR2 is LQKENI. Trimming stripped 2 bases from V and 2 bases from J, with 9 bases between. The CDR3 loop is CASSPSQDNTEAFF. The CDR3 DNA reads TGTGCCAGCTCACCAAGCCAGGATAACACTGAAGCTTTCTTT.

The chain is built from TRBV6-5 and TRBJ1-3, with a tentative D call TRBD1 (5 bases). This CDR3 is built from 14 residues. Between the trimmed V and J ends, which lost 10 bases and 0 bases, there was a span of 13 bases. Germline loops: CDR1 MNHEY, CDR2 SVGAGI. In DNA, the CDR3 is TGTGCCATCATGCGCGACAGCTCTGGAAACACCATATATTTT. It is translated as CAIMRDSSGNTIYF.

The CDR3 DNA reads TGTGCCAGCAGTGAGCCCCGGGGGATGAACACTGAAGCTTTCTTT. Residues: CASSEPRGMNTEAFF. The chain recombines TRBV2 with TRBJ1-1; TRBD1 is a possible D gene (5 bases). The CDR3 totals 15 residues. Germline V gives CDR1 SNHLY, CDR2 FYNNEI. Trimming cost V 3 bases and J 0 bases, with 11 bases left between them. Combining the CDR3 with reference TRBV2 and TRBJ1-1 gives the whole variable domain EPEVTQTPSHQVTQMGQEVILRCVPISNHLYFYWYRQILGQKVEFLVSFYNNEISEKSEIFDDQFSVERPDGSNFTLKIRSTKLEDSAMYFCASSEPRGMNTEAFFGQGTRLTVV.

This clone has only one observation. The rearrangement uses TRBV5-4 and TRBJ1-4; TRBD1 aligns across 7 bases. Germline values: CDR1 SGHNT, CDR2 YYREEE (reference sequence). The CDR3 runs 15 residues. V was clipped by 4 bases and J by 8 bases; unmatched bases: 11. This CDR3 is CASSRGDRALEKLFF. Written as DNA, the CDR3 is TGTGCCAGCAGCCGGGGAGACAGGGCGCTAGAAAAACTGTTTTTT.

This clone has only one observation. The chain carries TRBV7-2 and TRBJ1-5, with D maybe TRBD1 (6 bases). CDR3 length equals 14 residues. The germline gives CDR1 SGHTA, CDR2 FQGNSA. V dropped 6 bases and J dropped 7 bases, with 16 bases sitting between them. The CDR3 region is CASSPDGTNQPQHF. The DNA for the CDR3 is TGTGCCAGCAGTCCGGACGGGACAAACCAGCCCCAGCATTTT.

V is TRBV19 and J is TRBJ2-2; D is undetermined. Between the trimmed V and J ends, which lost 6 bases and 5 bases, there was a span of 7 bases. Germline CDR1 is LNHDA and CDR2 is SQIVND (reference sequence). This CDR3 comprises 12 residues. The CDR3, as DNA: TGTGCCAGTAGCATTGGTACCGGGGAGCTGTTTTTT. Protein sequence: CASSIGTGELFF.

CDR3 protein: CASTRGPYNSPLHF. CDR3 DNA sequence: TGTGCCAGCACCAGGGGACCCTATAATTCACCCCTCCACTTT. V usage is TRBV6-5 and J usage is TRBJ1-6; D is perhaps TRBD1 (6 bases). CDR3 length: 14 amino acids. Trimming left V 7 bases short and J 2 bases short, with 9 bases between. From germline, CDR1 is MNHEY and CDR2 SVGAGI.

This clone was detected once. The chain uses TRBV7-9 and TRBJ1-4; no clear D gene. Germline V gene data show CDR1 as SEHNR and CDR2 as FQNEAQ (reference sequence). The CDR3 contains 16 residues. V was clipped by 5 bases and J by 2 bases, with 15 bases between them. The DNA for the CDR3 is TGTGCCAGCAGCACGACCTTCTCGAACACTAATGAAAAACTGTTTTTT. Its translation is CASSTTFSNTNEKLFF.

The rearrangement uses TRBV7-8 and TRBJ2-2; no firm D call. V lost 2 bases and J lost 2, with 3 bases in between. The germline V gene encodes CDR1 SGHVS and CDR2 FQNEAQ. The CDR3 runs to 13 residues. DNA of the CDR3: TGTGCCAGCAGCTTAAGAAACACCGGGGAGCTGTTTTTT. Its protein product is CASSLRNTGELFF.

J is TRBJ1-2 and V is TRBV7-9, with D maybe TRBD1 (6 bases). V was shortened by 1 base and J by 6 bases, with 9 bases between the two germline ends. This CDR3 comprises 13 residues. Germline values: CDR1 SEHNR, CDR2 FQNEAQ (reference sequence). In nucleotides, the CDR3 is TGTGCCAGCAGCTTAGAACAGGGAAATGGCTACACCTTC. Protein sequence: CASSLEQGNGYTF. The full variable domain, completed using reference TRBV7-9 and TRBJ1-2, is DTGVSQNPRHKITKRGQNVTFRCDPISEHNRLYWYRQTLGQGPEFLTYFQNEAQLEKSRLLSDRFSAERPKGSFSTLEIQRTEQGDSAMYLCASSLEQGNGYTFGSGTRLTVV.

V gene TRBV6-5 combines with J gene TRBJ1-1, with 9 bases matching TRBD1. With 9 bases clipped from V and 4 bases from J, the junction kept 12 bases outside the gene matches. The length of the CDR3 is 15 residues. Germline CDR1 and CDR2: MNHEY and SVGAGI. The CDR3 nucleotides read TGTGCCAGTACCAATACCGGGACAGGGATCACTGAAGCTTTCTTT. Amino acid sequence: CASTNTGTGITEAFF.

V gene TRBV7-2 combines with J gene TRBJ1-1; D possibly corresponds to TRBD1 (6 bases). Trimming cost V 1 base and J 10 bases, with 10 bases left between them. This CDR3 is built from 12 residues. Germline CDR1 reads SGHTA; CDR2 reads FQGNSA. The CDR3 loop reads CASSLGRGTAFF. The CDR3 nucleotides read TGTGCCAGCAGCTTAGGCAGGGGTACAGCTTTCTTT.

V usage is TRBV9 and J usage is TRBJ2-3; maybe TRBD1 (6 bases). The germline CDR1 and CDR2 sequences are SGDLS and YYNGEE. Trimming left V 0 bases short and J 5 bases short, with 16 bases between. The CDR3 contains 16 residues. The CDR3 reads CASSVAGRGGGDTQYF. CDR3 DNA: TGTGCCAGCAGCGTAGCTGGCAGGGGTGGAGGAGATACGCAGTATTTT.

The V call is TRBV6-5, the J call TRBJ2-7; possibly TRBD1 or TRBD2 for D (6 bases each). The CDR3 is 14 residues long. The V gene's germline CDR1 is MNHEY and CDR2 SVGAGI. The ends were cut back, 4 bases at V and 6 bases at J, with 16 bases in the middle. The CDR3 DNA sequence: TGTGCCAGCAGTTCCCGGACTGAGGGGGGCGAGCAGTACTTC. Translation gives CASSSRTEGGEQYF.

The chain couples TRBV6-5 to TRBJ2-2; a possible D gene is TRBD1 (5 bases). Looked up from germline, CDR1 is MNHEY and CDR2 is SVGAGI. The CDR3 is 14 amino acids. Trimming took off 4 bases at V and 6 bases at J, with 12 bases between the two ends. CDR3 in amino acids: CASSSLGASGELFF. The CDR3 nucleotides read TGTGCCAGCAGTTCCTTAGGGGCTTCCGGGGAGCTGTTTTTT.